The entry below describes one T cell receptor (beta chain). Its antigen is as yet unknown. The CDR3 loop spans 15 amino acids. V dropped 7 bases and J dropped 0 bases, with 13 bases sitting between them. The germline CDR1 and CDR2 sequences are MNHEY and SMNVEV (reference sequence). This PCR relied on a set of 60 Vbeta primers and 13 Jbeta primers. TCRdb's copy holds only in-frame clones and misses some; the assay was immunoSEQ multiplex PCR. The sample shows under 150,000 clones, over 70% of them seen only once. Donors were nominally healthy when sampled, though unrecorded immune exposures were likely. The data were taken from a study of cytomegalovirus exposure and HLA in healthy donors. Study overall: A prior study identified 100 million to 130 million unique TCR beta sequences from about 180 million T cells. The study's findings and limits: A few of the chains that were CMV-associated were confirmed in vitro to be specific for CMV antigens.

V usage is TRBV27 and J usage is TRBJ2-1; D is perhaps TRBD1 (6 bases). Sequencing used PBMCs. This TCR was sampled from a woman in her thirties or forties in good health and CMV-seronegative. The CDR3 DNA reads TGTGCCAGCACTTCAGGGGCGAGCTCCTACAATGAGCAGTTCTTC. Translated: CASTSGASSYNEQFF.